The text below deals with one T cell receptor (beta chain). Antigen unknown. TCRdb used MiXCR to reprocess the RACE reads, holding one entry per CDR3 protein. The table lists about 190,000 distinct CDR3 sequences, about 22% of them singletons. These data originate in a study of human T cells and chemical hapten exposure. The time point is: patch test 3, about 24 weeks after DPC sensitization. Described treatment: therapeutic diphenylcyclopropenone sensitization with weekly scalp DPC. Germline-derived CDR1 and CDR2 are DFQATT and SNEGSKA (reference sequence). J was trimmed by 4 bases and V by 6 bases; bases with no gene match: 9. This CDR3 contains 13 residues. Study observations and caveats: Because all patients had alopecia, their immune responses might differ from healthy ones.

The TCR originated in a woman between 35 and 50 years old with alopecia areata. Some clones in this sample may be carry-over from other donors' samples. This chain connects TRBV20-1 to TRBJ2-7; 7 bases are shared with TRBD1. The sample was whole blood, taken in connection with sensitization to the hapten diphenylcyclopropenone (DPC). The CDR3 DNA is TGCAGTGCCCCCTTGACAGGGCGTTACGAGCAGTACTTC. Amino acid sequence: CSAPLTGRYEQYF.